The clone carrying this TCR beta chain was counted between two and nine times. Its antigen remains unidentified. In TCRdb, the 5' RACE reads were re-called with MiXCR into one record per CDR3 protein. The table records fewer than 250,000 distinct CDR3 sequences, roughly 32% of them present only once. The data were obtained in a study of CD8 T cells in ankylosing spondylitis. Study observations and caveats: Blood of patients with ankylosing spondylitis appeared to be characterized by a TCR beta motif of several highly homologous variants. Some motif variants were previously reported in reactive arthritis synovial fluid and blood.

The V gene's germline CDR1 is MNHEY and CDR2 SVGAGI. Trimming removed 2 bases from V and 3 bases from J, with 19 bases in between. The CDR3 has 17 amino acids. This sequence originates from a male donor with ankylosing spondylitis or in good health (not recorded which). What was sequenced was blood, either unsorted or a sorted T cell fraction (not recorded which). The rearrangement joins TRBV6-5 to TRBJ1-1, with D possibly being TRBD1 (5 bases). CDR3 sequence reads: CASSYGRALAGDTEAFF. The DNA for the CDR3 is TGTGCCAGCAGTTACGGTCGTGCTCTGGCGGGGGACACTGAAGCTTTCTTT.